A single sample is the source of the 7 T cell receptor beta chains below, sequenced in a study of blood T cell repertoires in COVID-19. Some clones are missing from TCRdb's copy, which holds only in-frame ones; the method was immunoSEQ multiplex PCR. The sample lists approximately 80,000 clones, more than 85% occurring once. The sequencing sample was made of peripheral blood. The receptor set was obtained from a middle-aged man with acute or convalescent COVID-19.

V is TRBV5-1 and J is TRBJ1-2; D is possibly TRBD1 (5 bases). The CDR3 runs 14 residues. Germline V gives CDR1 SGHRS, CDR2 YFSETQ. With 4 bases removed from V and 6 bases from J, the gap between germline ends came to 16 bases. The CDR3 loop is CASSPRTIGDGYTF. DNA for the CDR3: TGCGCCAGCAGCCCCAGGACGATAGGGGATGGCTACACCTTC. Looking up the rest from reference TRBV5-1 and TRBJ1-2 gives the full variable domain: KAGVTQTPRYLIKTRGQQVTLSCSPISGHRSVSWYQQTPGQGLQFLFEYFSETQRNKGNFPGRFSGRQFSNSRSEMNVSTLELGDSALYLCASSPRTIGDGYTFGSGTRLTVV.

The V call is TRBV6-4, the J call TRBJ2-1; 9 bases map to TRBD1. The V and J ends lost 0 bases and 7 bases, in that order; junction bases with no gene match: 10. This CDR3 is 17 amino acids long. Germline-derived CDR1 and CDR2 are MRHNA and SNTAGT. The CDR3 spells CASSDSGGTGSVNEQFF. The CDR3 nucleotides read TGTGCCAGCAGTGACTCAGGTGGGACAGGGTCGGTGAATGAGCAGTTCTTC.

The chain has TRBV18 and TRBJ2-1; a weak D match, TRBD1 (7 bases). Trimming removed 5 bases from V and 5 bases from J, with 13 bases in between. Germline assignment: CDR1 KGHSH and CDR2 LQKENI. The length of the CDR3 is 14 residues. The CDR3 bases are TGTGCCAGCTCAAGAGACAGGGAGGACAATGAGCAGTTCTTC. Encoded protein: CASSRDREDNEQFF.

The chain has TRBV19 and TRBJ2-6; TRBD1 aligns across 12 bases. The CDR3 runs 17 residues. Trimming took 6 bases from V and 0 from J; bases not matched to a gene: 3. Germline values: CDR1 LNHDA, CDR2 SQIVND (reference sequence). In DNA form, the CDR3 reads TGTGCCAGTAGCGGGGACAGGGGGCCCTCTGGGGCCAACGTCCTGACTTTC. It codes for CASSGDRGPSGANVLTF. The variable domain in full, with the rest retrieved from reference TRBV19 and TRBJ2-6, is DGGITQSPKYLFRKEGQNVTLSCEQNLNHDAMYWYRQDPGQGLRLIYYSQIVNDFQKGDIAEGYSVSREKKESFPLTVTSAQKNPTAFYLCASSGDRGPSGANVLTFGAGSRLTVL.

V gene TRBV6-5 combines with J gene TRBJ2-3, with D unclear. Germline CDR1 MNHEY, CDR2 SVGAGI. Trimming pared 6 bases from V and 4 bases from J, leaving 5 bases between. This CDR3 region has 11 residues. The CDR3 nucleotides are TGTGCCAGCAGCCGGGCAGATACGCAGTATTTT. It codes for CASSRADTQYF.

The rearrangement links TRBV27 to TRBJ1-6; possible D gene TRBD1, 5 bases. The germline V gene has CDR1 MNHEY and CDR2 SMNVEV (reference sequence). CDR3 length equals 15 residues. Trimming cost V 5 bases and J 6 bases, with 14 bases left between them. CDR3 region: CASSNRQRPNSPLHF. The CDR3 DNA reads as TGTGCCAGCAGTAACCGACAGAGACCTAATTCACCCCTCCACTTT.

V and J are TRBV6-4 and TRBJ1-1, with D tentatively TRBD1 (6 bases). The CDR3 sequence is 16 residues long. V was clipped by 2 bases and J by 3 bases, with 16 bases between them. CDR1 MRHNA and CDR2 SNTAGT come from the germline V gene. CDR3 nucleotides: TGTGCCAGCAGTGACCGTCACAGGGAGGGGGACACTGAAGCTTTCTTT. Amino acid sequence: CASSDRHREGDTEAFF.